One sample yielded the 8 T cell receptor beta chains listed below, sequenced in a study of T-cell memory formation after mild COVID-19. TCRdb re-analysed the 5' RACE reads in MiXCR, keeping a single row per CDR3 protein. The sample records hundreds of thousands of distinct CDR3 sequences, 15% being singletons. The sample was PBMCs or a T cell subset sorted from them (not recorded which). These receptors all stem from an adult woman who had mild COVID-19 (a few samples of this study predate the infection). Cell type and time point are not known.

This clonotype was counted between two and nine times. Here the CDR3 reads CASSLGDSSRDTQYF. The CDR3 DNA reads as TGCGCCAGCAGCTTAGGGGACAGTTCACGCGATACGCAGTATTTT. The V and J genes are TRBV5-1 and TRBJ2-3, with 7 bases lining up with TRBD1. CDR1 is SGHRS and CDR2 is YFSETQ in the germline V gene. The CDR3 is 15 amino acids. V lost 2 bases, J lost 6 bases, and 9 bases stayed unmatched.

The chain employs TRBV3-1 and TRBJ2-6; D may correspond to TRBD1 or TRBD2 (5 bases each). The V end lost 3 bases, the J end lost 0 bases, and 15 bases lay between the germline ends. CDR1 is LGHDT, CDR2 YNNKEL, per germline (reference sequence). CDR3 size: 18 residues. Here the CDR3 reads CASSHHRGRSSGANVLTF. The CDR3 DNA is TGTGCCAGCAGCCATCATCGGGGCCGGAGCTCTGGGGCCAACGTCCTGACTTTC.

This clonotype was detected a few times. CDR3 DNA sequence: TGTGCCAGCAGTTACTCGACGGCAGGGGGCTCCTATGGCTACACCTTC. It codes for CASSYSTAGGSYGYTF. The gene calls are TRBV6-5 and TRBJ1-2; TRBD1 matches 8 bases. Germline assignment: CDR1 MNHEY and CDR2 SVGAGI. The CDR3 runs to 16 residues. Trimming removed 0 bases from V and 4 bases from J; junction bases left unmatched: 7.

This chain links TRBV7-4 with TRBJ1-5; D is ambiguous. V was pared by 6 bases and J by 3 bases, with 21 bases between. The germline V gene encodes CDR1 SGHVT and CDR2 SQSDAQ. The CDR3 runs 17 residues. CDR3 nucleotide sequence: TGTGCCAGCAGTCTAGGCAGCCGCCGGGAGTTCAATCAGCCCCAGCATTTT. Encoded protein: CASSLGSRREFNQPQHF.

This clonotype was recorded a few times. The chain joins TRBV11-1 to TRBJ2-7, with 10 bases that match TRBD1. In germline, CDR1 is SGHAT, CDR2 FQDESV (reference sequence). There are 15 residues in the CDR3. J gave up 1 base and V 5 bases, and 5 bases lay outside the gene matches. The CDR3 is CASSAGQGGSYEQYF. The CDR3 nucleotides read TGTGCCAGCAGCGCCGGACAGGGGGGATCCTACGAGCAGTACTTC.

J is TRBJ2-1 and V is TRBV2; D gene ambiguous. The CDR3 length is 13 residues. Germline-derived CDR1 and CDR2 are SNHLY and FYNNEI. Trimming took 5 bases from V and 6 from J, leaving 11 bases between them. The CDR3 loop is CASSIGRTNEQFF. CDR3 coding DNA: TGTGCCAGCAGTATAGGGCGGACCAATGAGCAGTTCTTC.

This chain connects TRBV12-3 or TRBV12-4 to TRBJ2-1, with D tentatively TRBD2 (6 bases). V lost 8 bases and J 7 bases, leaving 24 bases between the germline ends. CDR3 length: 16 amino acids. The CDR3 here is CASGSWGGGRWNEQFF. The CDR3 DNA reads TGTGCCAGCGGGAGTTGGGGAGGAGGTCGTTGGAATGAGCAGTTCTTC.

This clonotype was found a few times. V and J are TRBV10-3 and TRBJ2-2, with D perhaps matching TRBD1 (5 bases). The CDR3 totals 16 residues. Germline assignment: CDR1 ENHRY and CDR2 SYGVKD. Trimming cost V 0 bases and J 7 bases, with 15 bases left between them. In DNA, the CDR3 is TGTGCCATCAGTGAGTCCCGCGTGGGGCCGGACGGGGAGCTGTTTTTT. Its protein product is CAISESRVGPDGELFF.